The clone carrying this T cell receptor (beta chain) was observed at least ten times. The antigen remains unidentified. These data are taken from a study of T-cell reconstitution after alpha-beta-depleted transplantation in children. A library of TCRbeta sequences, prepared with unique molecular identifiers, was generated. TCRdb passed the PCR reads through MiXCR, listing each CDR3 protein once. Of under 850,000 distinct CDR3 sequences in the sample, under 15% were seen once. General study points: One year after transplant, T-cell counts and diversity came mostly from newly produced T cells. The high TCRbeta diversity at day 60 in some patients came from surviving recipient T cells and thymic progenitors. By about two months after transplant, alpha-beta T cells reportedly arose from several hundred graft clones that had expanded.

Per the germline V gene, CDR1 is DFQATT and CDR2 is SNEGSKA (reference sequence). The CDR3 totals 14 residues. The trim removed 3 bases at V and 9 bases at J, leaving 4 bases unmatched. Source: PBMCs, taken before TCRalphabeta/CD19-depleted stem cell transplant. The receptor was isolated from a girl aged 2-15 years with congenital amegakaryocytic thrombocytopenia, due to receive a stem cell transplant. The chain has TRBV20-1 and TRBJ2-1; 14 nucleotides match TRBD2. The CDR3 spells CSARSGLAGGEQFF. CDR3 sequence (DNA): TGCAGTGCTAGGTCCGGACTAGCGGGAGGTGAGCAGTTCTTC.